Following are 12 T cell receptor beta chains from one sample sequenced in a study of cytomegalovirus exposure and HLA in healthy donors (dated by TCRdb to 2017 to 2019). Libraries were made using the immunoSEQ multiplex PCR assay. The multiplex PCR relied on a mix of 60 forward primers for TCR Vbeta segments and 13 reverse primers for TCR Jbeta segments. TCRdb took this table from immuneACCESS and kept in-frame rearrangements with V and J called. Such tables lack part of the clones; where checked against another copy, unresolved V genes explain under half of the gap, and the rest is unexplained. This sample gives about 180,000 clones in total; 70% to 80% of them show up just once. The ten largest clones represent 3% to 4.5% of the sample. Sequenced: PBMCs. These receptors came from an older woman in good health and CMV-seropositive.

The V call is TRBV5-6, the J call TRBJ1-2, with D maybe TRBD1 (6 bases). This CDR3 region has 14 residues. V lost 4 bases and J lost 4, with 14 bases in between. CDR1 and CDR2 from the germline V gene are SGHDT and YYEEEE. The CDR3 is CASSRDTAVYGYTF. As DNA, the CDR3 is TGTGCCAGCAGCCGGGACACCGCCGTCTATGGCTACACCTTC.

The rearrangement joins TRBV9 to TRBJ2-2; D might be TRBD1 (6 bases). Germline CDR1 is SGDLS and CDR2 is YYNGEE. Trimming shortened V by 0 bases and J by 0 bases, and 12 bases separated the two germline ends. The CDR3 is 17 amino acids. The CDR3 loop reads CASSVAMGASNTGELFF. The CDR3 nucleotides read TGTGCCAGCAGCGTAGCCATGGGGGCCTCGAACACCGGGGAGCTGTTTTTT.

The V gene is TRBV7-9, the J gene TRBJ2-1, with 13 bases fitting TRBD2. Germline CDR1 SEHNR, CDR2 FQNEAQ (reference sequence). Trimming took 11 bases from V and 9 from J; bases not matched to a gene: 7. The CDR3 has 13 amino acids. The CDR3 DNA follows: TGTGCCGGCCGGACTAGCGGGAGCATTGAGCAGTTCTTC. It specifies CAGRTSGSIEQFF.

The rearrangement links TRBV29-1 to TRBJ2-2, with D hard to call. V was cut by 3 bases and J by 2 bases, with 7 bases left in between. The CDR3 consists of 13 residues. The germline V gene has CDR1 SQVTM and CDR2 ANQGSEA. The CDR3 is CSVDASNTGELFF. CDR3 bases: TGCAGCGTTGATGCCAGTAACACCGGGGAGCTGTTTTTT.

This sequence joins TRBV6-1 and TRBJ1-3, with D hard to call. The CDR3 contains 13 residues. Per the germline V gene, CDR1 is MNHNS and CDR2 is SASEGT. The V end lost 3 bases, the J end lost 0 bases, and 3 bases lay between the germline ends. The chain's CDR3 is CASSDSSGNTIYF. The CDR3 DNA follows: TGTGCCAGCAGTGACAGCTCTGGAAACACCATATATTTT.

The rearrangement uses TRBV7-9 and TRBJ1-1, with D perhaps matching TRBD1 (5 bases). The CDR3 is 16 residues long. Germline CDR1 and CDR2: SEHNR and FQNEAQ (reference sequence). V was trimmed by 0 bases and J by 4 bases, leaving 15 bases between them. CDR3 region: CASSLAAPGGGTEAFF. In nucleotides, the CDR3 is TGTGCCAGCAGCTTAGCGGCTCCCGGGGGAGGCACTGAAGCTTTCTTT.

J is TRBJ2-7 and V is TRBV5-1, with 11 bases matching TRBD2. Trimming removed 0 bases from V and 2 bases from J; junction bases left unmatched: 10. CDR1 is SGHRS and CDR2 is YFSETQ in the germline V gene. This CDR3 spans 18 amino acids. CDR3 region: CASSLGPPGTSGAYEQYF. CDR3 nucleotide sequence: TGCGCCAGCAGCTTGGGTCCACCCGGGACTAGCGGAGCCTACGAGCAGTACTTC.

This clone was counted a single time. The chain carries TRBV7-9 and TRBJ1-3; D might be TRBD1 (6 bases). The CDR3 consists of 14 residues. V was shortened by 6 bases and J by 2 bases, with 11 bases between the two germline ends. Per germline, CDR1 SEHNR and CDR2 FQNEAQ (reference sequence). The CDR3 sequence is CASRHRVAGNTIYF. As DNA, the CDR3 is TGTGCCAGCAGACACAGGGTTGCTGGAAACACCATATATTTT.

The gene calls are TRBV11-2 and TRBJ2-7; 8 bases are a match to TRBD2. This CDR3 contains 13 residues. Losses at the gene ends were 5 bases for V and 2 bases for J; bases not matched to a gene: 2. Germline-derived CDR1 and CDR2 are SGHAT and FQNNGV. The CDR3 protein is CASSRTSPYEQYF. CDR3 DNA: TGTGCCAGCAGCCGGACTAGCCCCTACGAGCAGTACTTC.

The genes are TRBV5-1 and TRBJ1-2; D is ambiguous. Germline assignment: CDR1 SGHRS and CDR2 YFSETQ. V lost 2 bases to trimming and J lost 6 bases, with 8 bases between them. The length of the CDR3 is 12 residues. The CDR3 DNA sequence: TGCGCCAGCAGCTTACATTCTGATGGCTACACCTTC. The encoded protein is CASSLHSDGYTF.

V usage is TRBV6-6 and J usage is TRBJ2-7; TRBD1 aligns across 10 bases. CDR1 is MNHNY, CDR2 SVGAGI, per germline (reference sequence). CDR3 length: 16 amino acids. V shed 2 bases, J shed 3 bases, and the junction held 7 bases outside the gene matches. The CDR3 region has the DNA TGTGCCAGCAGTTACGCGGACAGGACAGGGGGCTACGAGCAGTACTTC. Amino acids: CASSYADRTGGYEQYF.

V is TRBV30 and J is TRBJ2-7, with 9 bases lining up with TRBD1. The CDR3 sequence is 12 residues long. J was trimmed by 5 bases and V by 5 bases; bases with no gene match: 4. Looked up from germline, CDR1 is GTSNPN and CDR2 is SVGIG (reference sequence). DNA for the CDR3: TGTGCCTGGGGGACAGGGCGAGACGAGCAGTACTTC. Amino acids: CAWGTGRDEQYF.